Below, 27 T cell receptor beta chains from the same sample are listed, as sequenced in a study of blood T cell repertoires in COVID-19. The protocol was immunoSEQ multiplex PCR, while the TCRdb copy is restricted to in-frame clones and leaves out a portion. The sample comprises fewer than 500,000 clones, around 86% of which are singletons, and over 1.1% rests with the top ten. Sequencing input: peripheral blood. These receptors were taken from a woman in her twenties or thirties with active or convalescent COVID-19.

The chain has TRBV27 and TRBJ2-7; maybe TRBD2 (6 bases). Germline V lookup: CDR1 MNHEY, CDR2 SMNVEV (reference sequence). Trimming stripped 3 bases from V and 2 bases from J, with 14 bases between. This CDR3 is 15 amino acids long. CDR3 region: CASSLEASEAYEQYF. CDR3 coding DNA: TGTGCCAGCAGTTTGGAGGCTAGCGAAGCCTACGAGCAGTACTTC.

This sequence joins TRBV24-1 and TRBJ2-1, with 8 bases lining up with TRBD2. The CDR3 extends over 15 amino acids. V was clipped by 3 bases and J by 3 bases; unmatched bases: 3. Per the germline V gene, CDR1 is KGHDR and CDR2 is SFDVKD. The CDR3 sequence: CATSDAGGIYNEQFF. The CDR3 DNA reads TGTGCCACCAGTGATGCGGGGGGCATCTACAATGAGCAGTTCTTC.

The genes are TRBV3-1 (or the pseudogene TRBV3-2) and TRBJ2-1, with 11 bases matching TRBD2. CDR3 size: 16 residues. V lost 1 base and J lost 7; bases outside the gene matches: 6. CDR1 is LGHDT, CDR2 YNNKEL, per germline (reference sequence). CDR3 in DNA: TGTGCCAGCAGCCAAGTGGGTACTAGCGGGAGTAATGAGCAGTTCTTC. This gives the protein CASSQVGTSGSNEQFF.

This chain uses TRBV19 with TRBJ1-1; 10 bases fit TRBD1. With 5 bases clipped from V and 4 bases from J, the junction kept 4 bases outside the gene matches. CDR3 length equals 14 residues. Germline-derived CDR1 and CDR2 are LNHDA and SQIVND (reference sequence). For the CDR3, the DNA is TGTGCCAGTAGTTATGGACAGGGGGGCACTGAAGCTTTCTTT. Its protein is CASSYGQGGTEAFF. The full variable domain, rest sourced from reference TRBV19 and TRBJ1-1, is DGGITQSPKYLFRKEGQNVTLSCEQNLNHDAMYWYRQDPGQGLRLIYYSQIVNDFQKGDIAEGYSVSREKKESFPLTVTSAQKNPTAFYLCASSYGQGGTEAFFGQGTRLTVV.

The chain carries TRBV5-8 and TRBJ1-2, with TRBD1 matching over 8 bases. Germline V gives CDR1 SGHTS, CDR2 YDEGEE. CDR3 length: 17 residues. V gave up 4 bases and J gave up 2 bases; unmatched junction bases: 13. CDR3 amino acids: CASSHPLGDRKNYGYTF. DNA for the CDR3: TGTGCCAGCAGCCACCCCCTGGGGGACAGGAAAAACTATGGCTACACCTTC.

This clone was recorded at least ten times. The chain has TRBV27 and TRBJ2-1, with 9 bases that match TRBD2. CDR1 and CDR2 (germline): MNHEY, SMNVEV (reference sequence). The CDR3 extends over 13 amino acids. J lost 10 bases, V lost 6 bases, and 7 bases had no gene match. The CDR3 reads CASSSSSGREQFF. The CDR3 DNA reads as TGTGCCAGCAGCTCAAGTAGCGGGAGAGAGCAGTTCTTC.

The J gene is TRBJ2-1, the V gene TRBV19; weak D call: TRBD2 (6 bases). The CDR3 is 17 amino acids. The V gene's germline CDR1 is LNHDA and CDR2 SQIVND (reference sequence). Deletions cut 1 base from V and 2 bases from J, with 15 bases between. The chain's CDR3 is CASSIAGVRPTYNEQFF. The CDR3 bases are TGTGCCAGTAGTATAGCGGGAGTGAGGCCCACCTACAATGAGCAGTTCTTC. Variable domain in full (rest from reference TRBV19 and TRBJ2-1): DGGITQSPKYLFRKEGQNVTLSCEQNLNHDAMYWYRQDPGQGLRLIYYSQIVNDFQKGDIAEGYSVSREKKESFPLTVTSAQKNPTAFYLCASSIAGVRPTYNEQFFGPGTRLTVL.

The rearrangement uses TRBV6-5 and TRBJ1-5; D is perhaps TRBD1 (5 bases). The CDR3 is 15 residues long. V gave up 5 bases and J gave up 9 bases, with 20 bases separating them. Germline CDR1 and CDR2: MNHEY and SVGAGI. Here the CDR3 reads CASSPLGAAFRPQHF. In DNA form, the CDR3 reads TGTGCCAGCAGTCCCCTTGGGGCGGCTTTCCGGCCCCAGCATTTT.

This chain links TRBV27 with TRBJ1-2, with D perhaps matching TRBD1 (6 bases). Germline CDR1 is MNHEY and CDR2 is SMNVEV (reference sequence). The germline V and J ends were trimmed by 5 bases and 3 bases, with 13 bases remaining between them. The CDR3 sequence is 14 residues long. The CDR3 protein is CASSPGGAYYGYTF. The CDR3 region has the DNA TGTGCCAGCAGTCCCGGGGGGGCTTACTATGGCTACACCTTC.

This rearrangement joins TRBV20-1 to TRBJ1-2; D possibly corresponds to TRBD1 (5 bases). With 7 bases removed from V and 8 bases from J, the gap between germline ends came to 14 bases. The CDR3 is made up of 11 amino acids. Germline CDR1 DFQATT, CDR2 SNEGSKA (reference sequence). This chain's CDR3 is CSGGSSMGYTF. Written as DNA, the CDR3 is TGCAGTGGGGGCAGCTCTATGGGCTACACCTTC.

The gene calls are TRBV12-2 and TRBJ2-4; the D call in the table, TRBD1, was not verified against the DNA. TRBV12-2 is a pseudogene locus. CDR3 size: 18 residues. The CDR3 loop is CASPTRDRPKLAKNIQYF. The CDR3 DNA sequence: TGTGCAAGTCCCACGCGGGACAGGCCGAAACTAGCCAAAAACATTCAGTACTTC.

CDR3 sequence: CASSHPGTSGGHRTFTDTQYF. In DNA form, the CDR3 reads TGCGCCAGCAGCCACCCAGGGACTAGCGGGGGTCACCGAACATTTACAGATACGCAGTATTTT. This sequence joins TRBV4-1 and TRBJ2-3; 14 nucleotides line up with TRBD2. The trim removed 3 bases at V and 3 bases at J, leaving 17 bases unmatched. The CDR3 has 21 amino acids. Germline loops: CDR1 MGHRA, CDR2 YSYEKL.

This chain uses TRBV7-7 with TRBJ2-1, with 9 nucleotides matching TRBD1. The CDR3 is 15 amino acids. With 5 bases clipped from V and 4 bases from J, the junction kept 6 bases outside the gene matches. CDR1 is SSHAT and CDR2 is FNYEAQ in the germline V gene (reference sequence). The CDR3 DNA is TGTGCCAGCAGCCCCACACAGGGGGCTTACAATGAGCAGTTCTTC. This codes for CASSPTQGAYNEQFF.

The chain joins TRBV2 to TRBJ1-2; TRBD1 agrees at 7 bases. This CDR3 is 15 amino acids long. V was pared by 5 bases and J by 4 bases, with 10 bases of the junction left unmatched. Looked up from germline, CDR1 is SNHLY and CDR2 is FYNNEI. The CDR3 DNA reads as TGTGCCAGCAGTCCACAGGGGATCCCATTCTATGGCTACACCTTC. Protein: CASSPQGIPFYGYTF.

This CDR3 reads CASSQARGQGYGYTF. The CDR3 bases are TGTGCCAGCAGCCAAGCCAGGGGGCAGGGCTATGGCTACACCTTC. V and J are TRBV3-1 (or the pseudogene TRBV3-2) and TRBJ1-2, with 8 bases that match TRBD1. In germline, CDR1 is LGHDT, CDR2 YNNKEL (reference sequence). The CDR3 has 15 amino acids. With 1 base clipped from V and 4 bases from J, the junction kept 5 bases outside the gene matches.

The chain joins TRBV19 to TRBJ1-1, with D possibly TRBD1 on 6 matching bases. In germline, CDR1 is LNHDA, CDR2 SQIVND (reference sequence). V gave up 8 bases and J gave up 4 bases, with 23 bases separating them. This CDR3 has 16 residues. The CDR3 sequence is CASRRREGGLVTEAFF. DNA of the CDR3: TGTGCCAGTCGCCGAAGGGAAGGGGGATTAGTCACTGAAGCTTTCTTT.

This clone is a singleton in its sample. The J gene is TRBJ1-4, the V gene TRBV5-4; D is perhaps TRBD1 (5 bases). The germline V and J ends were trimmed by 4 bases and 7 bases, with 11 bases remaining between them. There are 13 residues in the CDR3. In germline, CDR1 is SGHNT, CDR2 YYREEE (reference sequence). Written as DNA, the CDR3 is TGTGCCAGCAGCAGCGGGGACGGTGAAAAACTGTTTTTT. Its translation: CASSSGDGEKLFF.

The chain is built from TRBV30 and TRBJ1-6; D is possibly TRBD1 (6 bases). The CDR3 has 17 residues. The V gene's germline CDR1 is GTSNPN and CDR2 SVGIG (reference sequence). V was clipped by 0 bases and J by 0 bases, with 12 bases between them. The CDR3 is CAWSVGQTSSYNSPLHF. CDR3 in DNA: TGTGCCTGGAGTGTAGGACAGACGAGCTCCTATAATTCACCCCTCCACTTT. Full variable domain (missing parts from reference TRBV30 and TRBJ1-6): SQTIHQWPATLVQPVGSPLSLECTVEGTSNPNLYWYRQAAGRGLQLLFYSVGIGQISSEVPQNLSASRPQDRQFILSSKKLLLSDSGFYLCAWSVGQTSSYNSPLHFGNGTRLTVT.

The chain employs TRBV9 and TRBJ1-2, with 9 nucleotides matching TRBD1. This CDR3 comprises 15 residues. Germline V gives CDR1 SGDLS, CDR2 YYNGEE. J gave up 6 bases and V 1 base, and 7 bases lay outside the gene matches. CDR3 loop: CASSVFVTGGNGYTF. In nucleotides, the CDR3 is TGTGCCAGCAGCGTATTCGTCACAGGGGGCAATGGCTACACCTTC.

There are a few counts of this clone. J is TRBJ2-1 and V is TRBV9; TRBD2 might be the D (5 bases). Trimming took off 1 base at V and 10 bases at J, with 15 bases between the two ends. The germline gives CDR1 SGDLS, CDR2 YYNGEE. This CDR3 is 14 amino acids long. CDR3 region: CASSVLAQGGEQFF. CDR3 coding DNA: TGTGCCAGCAGCGTACTAGCCCAAGGCGGGGAGCAGTTCTTC.

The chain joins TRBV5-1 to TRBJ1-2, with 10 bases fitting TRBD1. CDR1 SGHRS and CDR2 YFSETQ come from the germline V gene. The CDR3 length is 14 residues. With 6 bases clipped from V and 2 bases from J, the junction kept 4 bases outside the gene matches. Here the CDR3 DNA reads TGCGCCAGCAACCCGGGACAGGGGAACTATGGCTACACCTTC. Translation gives CASNPGQGNYGYTF.

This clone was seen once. The CDR3 nucleotides read TGTGCCAGTAGTTCCCGGGACAGACAAGAGACCCAGTACTTC. Translating it yields CASSSRDRQETQYF. The chain couples TRBV19 to TRBJ2-5, with 7 bases fitting TRBD1. Germline V gene sequence: CDR1 LNHDA, CDR2 SQIVND (reference sequence). Unmatched junction bases numbered 5, after V lost 5 bases and J lost 2 bases. The CDR3 is 14 residues long.

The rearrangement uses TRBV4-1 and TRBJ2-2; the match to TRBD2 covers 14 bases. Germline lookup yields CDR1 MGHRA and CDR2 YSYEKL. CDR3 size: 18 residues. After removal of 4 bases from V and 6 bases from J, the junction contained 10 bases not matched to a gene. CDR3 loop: CASSPGLAGVGWAGELFF. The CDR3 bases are TGCGCCAGCAGCCCGGGACTAGCGGGAGTTGGATGGGCCGGGGAGCTGTTTTTT.

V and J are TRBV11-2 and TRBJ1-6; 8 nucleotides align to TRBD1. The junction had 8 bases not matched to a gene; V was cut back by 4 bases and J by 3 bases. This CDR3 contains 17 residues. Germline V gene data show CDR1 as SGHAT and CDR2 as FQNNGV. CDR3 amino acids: CASSSRTGTLYNSPLHF. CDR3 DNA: TGTGCCAGCAGCTCACGGACAGGGACTCTCTATAATTCACCCCTCCACTTT.

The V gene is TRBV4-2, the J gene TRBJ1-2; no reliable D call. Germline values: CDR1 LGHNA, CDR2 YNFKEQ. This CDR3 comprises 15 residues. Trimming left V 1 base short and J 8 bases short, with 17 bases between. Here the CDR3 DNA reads TGTGCCAGCAGCCAAGGGGTAGACGGTACGGGGGGCTACACCTTC. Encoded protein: CASSQGVDGTGGYTF.

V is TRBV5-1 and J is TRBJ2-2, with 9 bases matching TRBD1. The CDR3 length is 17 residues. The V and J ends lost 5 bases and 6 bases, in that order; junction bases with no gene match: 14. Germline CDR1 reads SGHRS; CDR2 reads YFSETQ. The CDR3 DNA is TGCGCCAGCAGATTAACTCCGGACAGGGGAAGTGCCGGGGAGCTGTTTTTT. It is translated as CASRLTPDRGSAGELFF. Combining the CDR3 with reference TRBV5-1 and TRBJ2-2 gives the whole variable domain KAGVTQTPRYLIKTRGQQVTLSCSPISGHRSVSWYQQTPGQGLQFLFEYFSETQRNKGNFPGRFSGRQFSNSRSEMNVSTLELGDSALYLCASRLTPDRGSAGELFFGEGSRLTVL.

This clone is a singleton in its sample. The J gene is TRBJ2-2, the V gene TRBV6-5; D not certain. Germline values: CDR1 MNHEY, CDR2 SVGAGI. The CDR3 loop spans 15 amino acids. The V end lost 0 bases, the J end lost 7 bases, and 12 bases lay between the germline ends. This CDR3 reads CASSYSGPRLGELFF. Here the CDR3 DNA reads TGTGCCAGCAGTTACTCAGGTCCGCGACTCGGGGAGCTGTTTTTT.